One sample yielded the 18 T cell receptor beta chains listed below, sequenced in a study of tumor-infiltrating lymphocytes in primary liver carcinoma. Total RNA amounting to roughly 450 ng was the source from which TCR beta cDNA was made with a constant-region primer. Generation of the TCR beta libraries relied on three nested multiplex PCR rounds using slightly modified ARM-PCR. The study ran its first two PCR rounds for approximately 10 cycles each, using TRBV1-TRBV30 forward primers and a C-beta reverse primer. TCRdb re-derived calls from the multiplex PCR reads in MiXCR, one entry per CDR3 protein. Here the sample spans some 320,000 distinct CDR3 sequences, 55% to 65% being singletons. It was unsorted whole blood that yielded blood RNA, and germline DNA was also extracted. The specimen was peripheral blood. The receptors derive from a man aged 35-49 years with primary liver carcinoma and hepatitis B virus infection.

The genes are TRBV11-1 and TRBJ2-7; 8 nucleotides agree with TRBD2. The CDR3 consists of 16 residues. Trimming cost V 0 bases and J 3 bases; bases outside gene matches: 7. The germline gives CDR1 SGHAT, CDR2 FQDESV (reference sequence). Here the CDR3 reads CASSLATPGGDYEQYF. The CDR3 nucleotides are TGTGCCAGCAGCTTAGCCACCCCGGGAGGGGACTACGAGCAGTACTTC.

Turning to this clonotype: A much more abundant neighbour one base away suggests this may be a read error. The chain combines TRBV5-4 with TRBJ2-3, with TRBD2 as a possible D gene (5 bases). Germline lookup yields CDR1 SGHNT and CDR2 YYREEE (reference sequence). The CDR3 contains 16 residues. Here the CDR3 reads CASRLAFGPEADTQYF. CDR3 DNA: TGTGCCAGCAGATTGGCCTTTGGACCGGAGGCAGATACGCAGTATTTT.

Worth noting for this clonotype: This could be a read error, since a much larger clone is one nucleotide away. The genes are TRBV12-3 or TRBV12-4 and TRBJ2-1, with D uncertain. The CDR3 contains 11 residues. CDR3 sequence reads: CASGFNGEQFF. CDR3 sequence (DNA): TGTGCCAGCGGTTTTAACGGTGAGCAGTTCTTC.

A word on this clonotype: Since a much larger clone is just one base distant, this may be a read error. The rearrangement uses TRBV6-2 or TRBV6-3 and TRBJ2-7, with D uncertain. The CDR3 has 11 residues. Germline values: CDR1 MNHEY, CDR2 SVGEGT. V was clipped by 7 bases and J by 4 bases, with 8 bases between them. CDR3 protein: CASNPLYEQYF. CDR3 nucleotide sequence: TGTGCCAGCAACCCTCTTTACGAGCAGTACTTC.

This clonotype was seen ten or more times. This chain connects TRBV4-2 to TRBJ2-2, with D possibly being TRBD2 (8 bases). The CDR3 sequence is 16 residues long. V was pared by 4 bases and J by 6 bases, with 18 bases between. The germline CDR1 and CDR2 sequences are LGHNA and YNFKEQ. The CDR3 nucleotides are TGTGCCAGCAGCCTGCAGCGGGGGACAGCCCCCGGGGAGCTGTTTTTT. It encodes CASSLQRGTAPGELFF.

Points on this clonotype: An end of the junction differs from the germline gene, which may be a read error. The chain uses TRBV10-3 and TRBJ2-7; D may be TRBD2 (6 bases). This CDR3 has 15 residues. The germline gives CDR1 ENHRY, CDR2 SYGVKD. The CDR3 nucleotides read TGTGCCATCAGTGAGAAAAGCGGGCCTGGCTACAAGCAGTACTTC. It yields the protein CAISEKSGPGYKQYF.

This clonotype has ten or more counts. The chain combines TRBV29-1 with TRBJ2-1; no clear D gene. Looked up from germline, CDR1 is SQVTM and CDR2 is ANQGSEA. This CDR3 is 11 amino acids long. V lost 0 bases, J lost 13 bases, and 10 bases lay in between. In DNA, the CDR3 is TGCAGCGTTGAAGACTTCGGGTACCAGTTCTTC. Translation gives CSVEDFGYQFF.

Notes on this clonotype: This may arise from a read error, as a much more abundant clone is one base away. V usage is TRBV6-5 and J usage is TRBJ1-2; D remains unclear. This CDR3 has 12 amino acids. Germline lookup yields CDR1 MNHEY and CDR2 SVGAGI. DNA of the CDR3: TGTGCCAGCAAAGGAATGCGGTATGGCTACATCTTC. Encoded protein: CASKGMRYGYIF.

The chain links TRBV7-9 to TRBJ1-5; D is perhaps TRBD1 (5 bases). Between the trimmed V and J ends, which lost 7 bases and 4 bases, there was a span of 11 bases. CDR3 length: 13 residues. Germline values: CDR1 SEHNR, CDR2 FQNEAQ (reference sequence). This chain's CDR3 is CASNWDGNQPQHF. As DNA, the CDR3 is TGTGCCAGCAACTGGGACGGAAATCAGCCCCAGCATTTT.

The J gene is TRBJ2-1, the V gene TRBV24-1, with 12 bases aligning to TRBD1. J was trimmed by 6 bases and V by 5 bases; bases with no gene match: 13. The CDR3 runs 18 residues. Germline V gene data show CDR1 as KGHDR and CDR2 as SFDVKD. The CDR3 bases are TGTGCCACCAGTGCCCTGGGACAGGGGGCCATCGCCCTCAATGAGCAGTTCTTC. It yields the protein CATSALGQGAIALNEQFF.

Regarding this clonotype: A much larger clone differs from this one at a single base, so this may be a read error. The CDR3 DNA is TGTGCCAGTGACAGGACTAGCGGGGCGGAAGAGACCCAGTACTTC. Residues: CASDRTSGAEETQYF. This chain links TRBV6-4 with TRBJ2-5, with 12 bases aligning to TRBD2. Germline-derived CDR1 and CDR2 are MRHNA and SNTAGT. V trimming: 9 bases; J trimming: 3 bases; junction bases outside the gene matches: 8. The CDR3 is 15 residues long.

For this clonotype: Possible read error: a much larger clone is one base away. The chain recombines TRBV12-3 or TRBV12-4 with TRBJ2-7, with 8 bases that match TRBD2. This CDR3 has 14 amino acids. V was pared by 10 bases and J by 4 bases, with 12 bases of the junction left unmatched. The CDR3 DNA reads as TGTGCCATCAGCCGGGGGGGGCAACATTACGAGCAGTACTTC. This codes for CAISRGGQHYEQYF.

Concerning this clonotype itself: One end of the junction is discordant with germline, which a read error may explain. The gene calls are TRBV12-3 or TRBV12-4 and TRBJ1-1; D uncertain. The CDR3 totals 14 residues. The CDR3 DNA reads TGTGCTAGCAGTTTCCGCGCCAAGAACACTGAAGCTTTCTTT. This gives the protein CASSFRAKNTEAFF.

As for this clonotype: The germline gene is not matched at one end of the junction; a read error may be the cause. V and J are TRBV12-3 or TRBV12-4 and TRBJ2-1, with 14 bases that match TRBD2. The CDR3 is made up of 17 amino acids. CDR3 sequence (DNA): TGTACCAGCAGGGGGACTAGCGGGAGTTTGGCGTACAATGAGCAGTTCTTC. It is translated as CTSRGTSGSLAYNEQFF.

The chain uses TRBV6-5 and TRBJ1-1; 7 bases map to TRBD1. This CDR3 is 14 amino acids long. In germline, CDR1 is MNHEY, CDR2 SVGAGI. V dropped 5 bases and J dropped 11; count of bases not matched to a gene: 14. The CDR3 region has the DNA TGTGCCAGCAGTCCCCCGGACAGGCCGATAAGGGCTTTCTTT. The encoded protein is CASSPPDRPIRAFF.

Points on this clonotype: One junction end does not reproduce the germline sequence, and a read error may be involved. J is TRBJ2-1 and V is TRBV6-5; 10 nucleotides line up with TRBD2. CDR3 size: 15 residues. Germline loops: CDR1 MNHEY, CDR2 SVGAGI. CDR3: CASRPGTSEYKEQFF. DNA of the CDR3: TGTGCCAGCAGACCCGGGACTAGCGAATACAAGGAGCAGTTCTTC.

V usage is TRBV7-8 and J usage is TRBJ2-3; no clear D gene. This CDR3 has 13 residues. Germline CDR1 reads SGHVS; CDR2 reads FQNEAQ. V gave up 3 bases and J gave up 11 bases, with 15 bases separating them. The CDR3 DNA is TGTGCCAGCAGCTTTGACGTGCAGCATAAGCAGTATTTT. It yields the protein CASSFDVQHKQYF.

The chain has TRBV15 and TRBJ1-2; a possible D gene is TRBD1 (6 bases). The CDR3 runs to 17 residues. Germline CDR1 reads LNHNV; CDR2 reads YYDKDF (reference sequence). Trimming shortened V by 1 base and J by 1 base, and 16 bases separated the two germline ends. CDR3: CATSRGEDRFYNYGYTF. The CDR3, as DNA: TGTGCCACCAGCAGAGGGGAGGACAGATTCTATAACTATGGCTACACCTTC.